This TCR beta chain was profiled in a study of T cells in Graves' hyperthyroidism and ophthalmopathy (dated by TCRdb to the late 2010s). Broadly, across the study: Peripheral blood was collected at initial diagnosis, before any treatment. The 90 to 100 discovery patients were randomly divided into training and test sets at a 7:3 ratio. Whether ophthalmopathy could be predicted prospectively was tested in an independent validation cohort made up of 18 to 20 hyperthyroidism patients plus 17 patients who later progressed to ophthalmopathy. Thyroid tissue and blood T-cell repertoires from roughly six Graves' hyperthyroidism patients were also compared in the study. A discovery cohort of about 95 patients, 43 with Graves' ophthalmopathy and 55 to 65 with stable Graves' hyperthyroidism, was used to find distinguishing TCR V-J signatures. Once sampling was done, hyperthyroidism patients were given methimazole at a starting dose of 30 mg daily, whereas ophthalmopathy patients were given high-dose intravenous methylprednisolone. TCR Vbeta CDR3 sequencing of 120 to 150 peripheral blood samples (about 45 ophthalmopathy, roughly 74 hyperthyroidism and some 17 progressor patients) is reported in the paper. Study-wide conclusions, independent of this receptor: In validation, the model predicted progression to ophthalmopathy with around 71% sensitivity and roughly 75% specificity, a median of approximately 6.5 months before onset. Blood samples also contained most of the expanded thyroid clonotypes (frequency above 0.001), which suggests that blood repertoires may reflect thyroid immune responses. A 13 V-J signature model separated ophthalmopathy from stable hyperthyroidism, with just over 85% sensitivity and 81.08% specificity in cross-validation and 80%/75% in testing. Sample size was not statistically predetermined, and blinding of investigators to group allocation was not performed.

Stable Graves' hyperthyroidism was defined as the absence of progression to ophthalmopathy over 18 months of follow-up. Hyperthyroidism patients were newly diagnosed, had a disease duration of under 2 months, and were aged 18 to 65 years. The study excluded patients with uncontrolled infections, other autoimmune diseases, pregnancy or lactation. Diagnoses were based on clinical symptoms, serum thyroxine and TRAb, thyroid ultrasound and orbital computed tomography. PBMCs were separated from roughly 10 ml of fresh peripheral blood using Ficoll-Paque density gradient centrifugation. Total RNA was extracted with Trizol reagent, and quality was checked on an Agilent 2100 Bioanalyzer. Amplification of TCR beta CDR3 regions was carried out from RNA transcripts. For the first round of RT-PCR on the TCR CDR3, the HTBI primer set was used together with the Qiagen OneStep RT-PCR kit. Libraries were constructed in a second round of multiplex PCR, after which size selection and purification were carried out. Sequencing of the libraries was done on an Illumina HiSeq2000 using paired-end 100 bp reads. In the original analysis: SOAPnuke was used to process the raw data, removing reads that contained adapters or uncalled bases, had a mean Phred below 15, or lacked an exact match to the constant primer or identifier. High-quality paired reads were merged with COPE v1.2.5, and unique nucleotide sequences were defined as clonotypes. MiTCR v1.1 was used to align the clonotypes against IMGT TRBV, TRBD and TRBJ reference segments. Only V-J combinations with frequency above 0.0001, covering 99.2% of repertoires, were analysed. A TCS score was defined as the ratio between F50 (clonal expansion) and ExV (chaos), using BLOSUM62-based TCRdist between CDR3 peptides within each V-J. Welch's t-statistics and random forest reduced fewer than 550 V-J features to about 12, which were used in a naive Bayes classifier (R e1071). Clones were called with MiXCR by TCRdb after fastp trimmed the public reads at Q25, and only in-frame beta chains were retained. Records with the same CDR3 protein are collapsed into one entry carrying the most frequent genes and DNA. The V and J calls come from TCRdb's annotation, not from the publication. Recorded for this sample are about 400,000 distinct CDR3 sequences; 15% to 18% of them occurred a single time. The ten top clones hold approximately 14% of the sample.

The germline V gene (reference sequence) specifies MNHEY as CDR1 and SMNVEV as CDR2. V sheds 0 bases and J sheds 4 bases, leaving 12 bases between their ends. From cysteine to phenylalanine, the CDR3 is 15 amino acids long. Just CDR3 DNA is preserved here, 45 bases in frame from base 1. As for this clonotype: Its antigen has not been determined. Per-base quality was not reported, and no clone a single base away is much larger than it.

The origin of this receptor is a woman between 18 and 29 years old with Graves' hyperthyroidism. The specimen sequenced was blood. This chain joins TRBV27 to TRBJ1-1; TRBD1 is perhaps the D gene, given 5 matching bases. At the DNA level, the sequence is TGTGCCAGCAGTTTATCTGGCCGAGGGACCACTGAAGCTTTCTTT. This is translated as CASSLSGRGTTEAFF.